The present entry profiles one T cell receptor beta chain with its context. V lost 4 bases and J lost 0, with 13 bases in between. Germline-derived CDR1 and CDR2 are LNHDA and SQIVND (reference sequence). The CDR3 spans 17 residues. This sample was taken from a study of HIV-infected children after antiretroviral therapy interruption. RNA-based 3' RACE libraries used unique molecular identifiers. Each CDR3 protein is one row after TCRdb ran MiXCR on the 3' RACE reads. The table lists around 41,000 distinct CDR3 sequences, 5% to 8% of them singletons. The sample's treatment: PENTA 11 planned treatment interruption arm or continuous ART arm.

This clonotype was sampled from a pool of human donors with HIV. The source material was CD45RA+ CD4+ T cells from PBMCs, pooled from several time points, sampled from a donor given antiretroviral therapy, either interrupted or continuous. Subset indicated: naive CD4+ CD45RA+ CD45RO- T cells. This chain uses TRBV19 with TRBJ1-6; D perhaps matches TRBD1 (5 bases). The CDR3 DNA is TGTGCCAGTAGTAGGGGGTTCCTGAGCTCCTATAATTCACCCCTCCACTTT. Its protein is CASSRGFLSSYNSPLHF.